Each of the 20 T cell receptor beta chains below was sequenced from the same sample in a study of cytomegalovirus exposure and HLA in healthy donors. Primers included in the PCR were 60 Vbeta and 13 Jbeta primers. This table comes from immunoSEQ multiplex PCR, and its TCRdb copy is limited to in-frame clones, with some not included. The sample shows over 45,000 clones, around 80% of them seen only once. Sequences were obtained from PBMCs. These receptor sequences come from a boy younger than 18 in good health and CMV-seropositive.

This clone came up once. V usage is TRBV15 and J usage is TRBJ1-4; TRBD1 might be the D (6 bases). V was pared by 0 bases and J by 7 bases, with 9 bases between. This CDR3 has 14 amino acids. Germline V gene data show CDR1 as LNHNV and CDR2 as YYDKDF (reference sequence). This CDR3 reads CATSREGHLEKLFF. DNA for the CDR3: TGTGCCACCAGCAGAGAGGGACACCTTGAAAAACTGTTTTTT.

This clone appeared once. The junction shows a germline mismatch at one end, possibly a read error. The DNA of the CDR3 is TGCGCCAGCAGCCAACTCCCGGGACAGGGGGCTGGTGACTTC. Translation gives CASSQLPGQGAGDF. The V gene is TRBV5-1, the J gene TRBJ2-5, with 12 bases identical to TRBD1. Germline CDR1 SGHRS, CDR2 YFSETQ. This CDR3 is built from 14 residues. Combining the CDR3 with reference TRBV5-1 and TRBJ2-5 gives the whole variable domain KAGVTQTPRYLIKTRGQQVTLSCSPISGHRSVSWYQQTPGQGLQFLFEYFSETQRNKGNFPGRFSGRQFSNSRSEMNVSTLELGDSALYLCASSQLPGQGAGDFGPGTRLLVL.

The chain is built from TRBV11-3 and TRBJ2-3, with a weak D call TRBD1 (5 bases). The V end lost 3 bases, the J end lost 1 base, and 8 bases lay between the germline ends. Per germline, CDR1 SGHNT and CDR2 YENEEA. The CDR3 consists of 14 residues. The CDR3 nucleotides read TGTGCCAGCAGCTTTGGCAGGGGCACAGATACGCAGTATTTT. Its translation: CASSFGRGTDTQYF. Together with reference TRBV11-3 and TRBJ2-3, the CDR3 gives the full variable domain: EAGVVQSPRYKIIEKKQPVAFWCNPISGHNTLYWYLQNLGQGPELLIRYENEEAVDDSQLPKDRFSAERLKGVDSTLKIQPAELGDSAVYLCASSFGRGTDTQYFGPGTRLTVL.

The chain recombines TRBV6-1 with TRBJ2-1; the D gene is possibly TRBD2 (5 bases). Germline CDR1 is MNHNS and CDR2 is SASEGT. V lost 6 bases, J lost 7 bases, and 10 bases lay in between. The CDR3 extends over 12 amino acids. The chain's CDR3 is CASRRAPNEQFF. For the CDR3, the DNA is TGTGCCAGCAGGAGGGCTCCTAATGAGCAGTTCTTC.

This clone was observed a single time. Other nucleotide sequences from this sample produce the same CDR3. In DNA, the CDR3 is TGTGCCAGCAGCTTAGCTCTAGCGGGGGTCGACGAGCAGTACTTC. Its protein is CASSLALAGVDEQYF. V gene TRBV7-8 combines with J gene TRBJ2-7; 10 positions match TRBD2. The V and J ends lost 0 bases and 5 bases, in that order; junction bases with no gene match: 4. This CDR3 is 15 amino acids long. Germline CDR1 reads SGHVS; CDR2 reads FQNEAQ.

This clone was recorded only once. This rearrangement joins TRBV5-5 to TRBJ2-3; 9 nucleotides agree with TRBD2. Germline V gives CDR1 SGHKS, CDR2 YYEKEE (reference sequence). V lost 1 base to trimming and J lost 4 bases; unmatched junction nucleotides: 1. The CDR3 has 14 amino acids. In nucleotides, the CDR3 is TGTGCCAGCAGCTTGCAGCGGGAGGCAGATACGCAGTATTTT. It is translated as CASSLQREADTQYF.

This clone was seen just once. The chain uses TRBV27 and TRBJ2-1, with TRBD1 as a possible D gene (6 bases). In germline, CDR1 is MNHEY, CDR2 SMNVEV (reference sequence). The CDR3 totals 14 residues. The V end lost 0 bases, the J end lost 7 bases, and 10 bases lay between the germline ends. The CDR3 DNA reads as TGTGCCAGCAGTTTATCGGCAGGGGTGAATGAGCAGTTCTTC. Translating gives CASSLSAGVNEQFF.

In this sample, this clone turned up once. This chain links TRBV2 with TRBJ1-6; possible D gene TRBD1, 6 bases. Trimming removed 8 bases from V and 7 bases from J, with 18 bases in between. CDR1 is SNHLY, CDR2 FYNNEI, per germline. The CDR3 has 15 residues. The CDR3 coding sequence is TGTGCCAGCTCCTCGACAGGATTAACGAATTCACCCCTCCACTTT. This gives the protein CASSSTGLTNSPLHF. Variable domain in full (rest from reference TRBV2 and TRBJ1-6): EPEVTQTPSHQVTQMGQEVILRCVPISNHLYFYWYRQILGQKVEFLVSFYNNEISEKSEIFDDQFSVERPDGSNFTLKIRSTKLEDSAMYFCASSSTGLTNSPLHFGNGTRLTVT.

The chain employs TRBV2 and TRBJ2-3, with 9 bases fitting TRBD2. The CDR3 extends over 16 amino acids. Trimming took 6 bases from V and 3 from J; bases not matched to a gene: 10. Germline-derived CDR1 and CDR2 are SNHLY and FYNNEI. The CDR3 sequence is CASSGGGAILTDTQYF. Here the CDR3 DNA reads TGTGCCAGCAGCGGCGGGGGGGCCATTTTAACAGATACGCAGTATTTT.

The J gene is TRBJ2-3, the V gene TRBV6-1, with 8 bases aligning to TRBD2. This CDR3 contains 15 residues. The trim removed 6 bases at V and 0 bases at J, leaving 5 bases unmatched. From germline, CDR1 is MNHNS and CDR2 SASEGT. CDR3 protein: CASSAPGGSTDTQYF. CDR3 in DNA: TGTGCCAGCAGCGCCCCGGGGGGGAGCACAGATACGCAGTATTTT.

The chain has TRBV11-3 and TRBJ1-3; D remains unclear. V dropped 5 bases and J dropped 7 bases, with 12 bases sitting between them. The germline V gene has CDR1 SGHNT and CDR2 YENEEA. CDR3 length: 13 residues. CDR3 sequence reads: CASSLSPRNTIYF. CDR3 nucleotides: TGTGCCAGCAGCCTCTCCCCCCGGAACACCATATATTTT.

The chain has TRBV7-8 and TRBJ2-5; D is unclear. V dropped 3 bases and J dropped 5 bases, with 16 bases sitting between them. The CDR3 spans 15 residues. Germline V lookup: CDR1 SGHVS, CDR2 FQNEAQ. The CDR3 reads CASSFETLLPETQYF. The CDR3 DNA is TGTGCCAGCAGCTTCGAGACCCTACTACCGGAGACCCAGTACTTC.

The rearrangement joins TRBV6-4 to TRBJ2-2; maybe TRBD1 (6 bases). The germline V and J ends were trimmed by 5 bases and 10 bases, with 26 bases remaining between them. In germline, CDR1 is MRHNA, CDR2 SNTAGT. This CDR3 has 17 residues. The CDR3 here is CASSPLRGQGGGEELFF. The CDR3 region has the DNA TGTGCCAGCAGTCCTTTAAGGGGACAAGGGGGTGGCGAGGAGCTGTTTTTT.

This clone appeared once. The chain carries TRBV6-1 and TRBJ2-5, with D possibly being TRBD1 (6 bases). The germline V gene encodes CDR1 MNHNS and CDR2 SASEGT. V shed 8 bases and J shed 5 bases, with 21 bases lying between them. This CDR3 comprises 15 residues. The CDR3 nucleotides read TGTGCCAGCCCGGGGTCCCAGGGGCTTTCGGAGACCCAGTACTTC. Translating gives CASPGSQGLSETQYF.

This clone has only a few counts. This sequence joins TRBV25-1 and TRBJ2-5; TRBD1 agrees at 7 bases. CDR3 length: 14 residues. The germline V gene has CDR1 MGHDK and CDR2 SYGVNS. The trim removed 1 base at V and 3 bases at J, leaving 2 bases unmatched. The CDR3 loop is CASSEWGTEETQYF. Written as DNA, the CDR3 is TGTGCCAGCAGTGAATGGGGGACAGAAGAGACCCAGTACTTC.

The chain is built from TRBV7-9 and TRBJ1-1; TRBD1 matches 7 bases. The CDR3 is made up of 15 amino acids. Germline loops: CDR1 SEHNR, CDR2 FQNEAQ (reference sequence). Trimming at V came to 1 base and at J to 5 bases, leaving 7 bases not matched to a gene. CDR3 sequence reads: CASSLGAGGWTEAFF. The CDR3 DNA sequence: TGTGCCAGCAGCTTAGGGGCAGGGGGATGGACTGAAGCTTTCTTT.

This clone was observed a single time. In DNA, the CDR3 is TGTGCCAGCAGCGTAGGGGGACTAGCGTGGGTGGCACACTACAATGAGCAGTTCTTC. Translating it yields CASSVGGLAWVAHYNEQFF. The chain is built from TRBV9 and TRBJ2-1, with 10 positions matching TRBD2. Looked up from germline, CDR1 is SGDLS and CDR2 is YYNGEE. The CDR3 runs 19 residues. The V gene end was trimmed by 0 bases and the J gene end by 3 bases; junction bases not matched to a gene: 12.

This clone was recorded a few times. This chain uses TRBV27 with TRBJ1-2, with 7 bases identical to TRBD1. The CDR3 contains 13 residues. Trimming removed 6 bases from V and 5 bases from J; junction bases left unmatched: 6. Germline V lookup: CDR1 MNHEY, CDR2 SMNVEV (reference sequence). CDR3 in DNA: TGTGCCAGCAGACCGCGACAGGGATATGGCTACACCTTC. This translates into CASRPRQGYGYTF.

The rearrangement joins TRBV14 to TRBJ2-3, with 10 positions matching TRBD1. This CDR3 comprises 15 residues. The trim removed 5 bases at V and 6 bases at J, leaving 8 bases unmatched. Germline CDR1 SGHDN, CDR2 FVKESK. The CDR3 DNA follows: TGTGCCAGCAGCTCCCGACAGGGGGCATGGGATACGCAGTATTTT. This codes for CASSSRQGAWDTQYF.

A single count supports this clone. The genes are TRBV7-6 and TRBJ2-2; D not certain. With 4 bases removed from V and 6 bases from J, the gap between germline ends came to 6 bases. Germline V lookup: CDR1 SGHVS, CDR2 FNYEAQ. The CDR3 is 12 amino acids. The chain's CDR3 is CASSSLSGELFF. The CDR3 region has the DNA TGTGCCAGCAGCTCCCTATCCGGGGAGCTGTTTTTT.